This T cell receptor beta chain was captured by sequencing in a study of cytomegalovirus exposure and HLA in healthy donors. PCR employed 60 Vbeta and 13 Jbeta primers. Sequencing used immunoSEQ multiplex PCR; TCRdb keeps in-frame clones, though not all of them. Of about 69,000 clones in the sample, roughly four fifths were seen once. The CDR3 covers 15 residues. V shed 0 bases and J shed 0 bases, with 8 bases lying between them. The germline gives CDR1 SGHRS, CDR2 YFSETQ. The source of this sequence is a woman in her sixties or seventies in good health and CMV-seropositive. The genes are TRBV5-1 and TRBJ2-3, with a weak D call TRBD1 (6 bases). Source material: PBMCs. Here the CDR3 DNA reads TGCGCCAGCAGCTTGGGCAGGGGCAGCACAGATACGCAGTATTTT. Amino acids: CASSLGRGSTDTQYF.